The text below deals with one TCR beta chain. Its target antigen remains unknown. Base qualities are not at hand, and no much larger clone is one base apart. This sample was included in a study of regulatory T cells in long-lasting Graves disease (dated by TCRdb to the early 2020s). About the study as a whole: Antithyroid drugs had been taken for less than 3 months by newly diagnosed Graves' disease patients. The study took place in China and was registered as a clinical trial. A total of about 35 samples underwent TCR sequencing, from roughly 13 patients with persistent Graves' disease and roughly 20 patients with newly diagnosed Graves' disease. Patients with persistent Graves' disease were compared with patients with newly diagnosed Graves' disease using TCR sequencing and RNA sequencing of peripheral blood.

Read against the paper, the sample's time point label means: newly diagnosed GD, antithyroid drugs for less than 3 months. For both TCR sequencing and RNA sequencing, RNA was extracted from PBMCs using TRIzol. The diagnosis of Graves' disease followed American Thyroid Association guidelines. Recruitment of patients was carried out at an endocrinology department in Xi'an, China. From each patient, approximately 9.9 milliliters of peripheral blood was collected into an EDTA anticoagulant tube. Ficoll Paque Plus density gradient separation was used to isolate PBMCs, and no further T cell sorting was done. An Agilent 2100 Bioanalyzer and agarose gel were used to check RNA quality, and a NanoDrop 2000 was used to measure RNA concentration. The paper's findings and limits, for the study overall: Persistent disease showed preferential use of TRBV28, TRBJ1-2 and TRBJ2-5, whereas newly diagnosed disease favored TRBV20-1 and TRBJ2-1. Only the TCR beta chain was sequenced and analyzed. Compared with newly diagnosed patients, patients with persistent Graves' disease had lower TCR Shannon entropy and fewer highly expanded clones, which suggests clonal expansion. The small sample size was acknowledged by the authors as a limitation that may reduce accuracy. More public clonotypes were shared among persistent patients (about 2,800) than among newly diagnosed patients (more than 950). Peripheral blood alone was examined, since thyroid tissue, which constituted the primary lesion, could not be accessed.

Libraries were made using multiplex PCR. The sequencer listed for this sample is Illumina HiSeq 4000. To build TCR beta libraries, CDR3 regions were amplified by Arm-PCR using iRepertoire HTBI primers. PCR products were gel purified before sequencing. In the authors' own workflow: Gene usage analysis of CDR3 amino acid clonotypes relied on the roughly 60 TRBV and about 15 TRBJ segments identified across samples. COPE and FqMerger were used to merge the filtered high-quality paired reads into contigs. BLAST was used to align contigs to the IMGT TRBV, TRBD and TRBJ reference genes, and CDR3 was defined following IMGT. Any clonotype with a frequency above 0.1% was counted as a highly expanded clone. Shannon entropy served as the measure of repertoire diversity, while the Gini coefficient captured V-J evenness. Clonotypes shared by more than one individual were considered public. TCRdb applied fastp at Q25 and MiXCR to the public reads, then kept only in-frame beta chains. All rows with the same CDR3 protein become a single entry with the most common DNA and genes. It is TCRdb's table, rather than the study itself, that gives the V and J calls and clone size. This sample gives hundreds of thousands of distinct CDR3 sequences in total; about 16% of them show up just once. The ten biggest clones cover approximately 25% of the sample.

CDR3 length: 16 amino acids, cysteine to phenylalanine. The retained sequence is limited to the CDR3, 48 bases, with the frame set at the first base. Taken from the germline V gene, the CDR1 and CDR2 loops are MDHEN and SYDVKM. The same data also contributed to another study, on T cells in Graves' hyperthyroidism and ophthalmopathy. As that second study puts it: Stable Graves' hyperthyroidism was defined as the absence of progression to ophthalmopathy over 18 months of follow-up. Hyperthyroidism patients were newly diagnosed, with disease duration under 2 months, and aged 18 to 65 years. Exclusion was applied to patients with uncontrolled infections, other autoimmune diseases, pregnancy or lactation. Diagnoses were based on clinical symptoms, serum thyroxine and TRAb, thyroid ultrasound and orbital computed tomography. For the first round of RT-PCR on the TCR CDR3, the HTBI primer set was used together with the Qiagen OneStep RT-PCR kit. Most expanded thyroid clonotypes (frequency above 0.001) were also detected in blood, a finding suggesting that blood repertoires may reflect thyroid immune responses. In cross-validation, a model built on a 13 V-J signature told ophthalmopathy apart from stable hyperthyroidism with under 90% sensitivity and about 81% specificity, and in testing the same model reached 80%/75%. In validation, progression to ophthalmopathy was predicted by the model with more than 65% sensitivity and 72.22% specificity, a median of around 5.9 months before onset. To identify distinguishing TCR V-J signatures, a discovery cohort of around 98 patients was used, comprising 40 to 45 with Graves' ophthalmopathy and roughly 60 with stable Graves' hyperthyroidism. Prospective prediction of ophthalmopathy was tested in an independent validation cohort consisting of roughly 19 hyperthyroidism patients and about 17 patients who later progressed to ophthalmopathy. The roughly 91 discovery patients were randomly divided into training and test sets at a 7:3 ratio. In addition, the study compared T-cell repertoires in thyroid tissue and in blood from about 6 Graves' hyperthyroidism patients. Once sampling was done, hyperthyroidism patients were given methimazole at a starting dose of 30 mg daily, whereas ophthalmopathy patients were given high-dose intravenous methylprednisolone. Libraries were constructed in a second round of multiplex PCR, after which size selection and purification were carried out. Paired-end sequencing of the libraries was performed with 100 bp reads on an Illumina HiSeq2000. SOAPnuke was used to process the raw data, removing reads that contained adapters or uncalled bases, had a mean Phred below 15, or lacked an exact match to the constant primer or identifier. COPE v1.2.5 was used to merge high-quality paired reads, and clonotypes were defined as unique nucleotide sequences. MiTCR v1.1 was used to align clonotypes to the IMGT TRBV, TRBD and TRBJ reference segments. Only V-J combinations with frequency above 0.0001, covering 99.2% of repertoires, were analysed. The TCS score was defined as the ratio of F50 (clonal expansion) to E x V (chaos), calculated using BLOSUM62-based TCRdist between CDR3 peptides within each V-J. Welch's t-statistics and random forest reduced roughly 530 V-J features to roughly 13, which were used in a naive Bayes classifier (R e1071). No statistical method was used to fix the sample size in advance, and group allocation was not hidden from the investigators. The paper describes TCR Vbeta CDR3 sequencing of fewer than 150 peripheral blood samples, made up of 43 ophthalmopathy patients, around 78 hyperthyroidism patients and roughly 17 progressor patients.

The TCR originated in a woman in her forties or fifties with Graves disease. Donor details come from another sample of the same person, matched by shared clones. This chain joins TRBV28 to TRBJ2-3, and 10 junction bases match TRBD2. The J call may be incorrect, as the DNA end agrees better with TRBJ2-5. The input for sequencing was peripheral blood mononuclear cells (PBMCs), taken at new diagnosis, from a patient treated with antithyroid drugs. The CDR3 reads CASSPASGGGPETQYF. The DNA sequence is given as TGTGCCAGCAGTCCTGCCAGCGGGGGGGGTCCAGAGACCCAGTACTTC.